These T cell receptor beta chains were read from a single sample in a study of blood T cell repertoires in COVID-19. Some clones are missing from TCRdb's copy, which holds only in-frame ones; the method was immunoSEQ multiplex PCR. The sample has approximately 110,000 clones, roughly 82% seen once. Specimen: peripheral blood. All receptors come from a human donor in a cohort sampled during active COVID-19. Each CDR3 is given without its conserved first and last residue.

>10|TRBV28|TRBJ1-2
ASGQGAYGYT
>15|TRBV3-1/TRBV3-2|TRBJ1-4
ASSPRGGAATNEKLF
>12|TRBV25-1|TRBJ2-2
ASSGRVITGELF
>13|TRBV5-8|TRBJ1-2
ASSFRDRGANGYT
>13|TRBV15|TRBJ2-1
ATKAAGLAGEKQF
>11|TRBV6-1|TRBJ2-7
ASSEGQDYEQY
>12|TRBV18|TRBJ1-1
ASSPEGGVTEAF
>13|TRBV3-1/TRBV3-2|TRBJ1-2
ASSHLGQREDGYT
>11|TRBV27|TRBJ1-1
ASKYSGDTEAF
>15|TRBV6-2/TRBV6-3|TRBJ2-2
ASSYGGKGAGTGELF
>13|TRBV5-1|TRBJ1-3
ASSLGGAAGNTIY
>14|TRBV3-1/TRBV3-2|TRBJ2-3
ASSQEGGTRTDTQY
>11|TRBV28|TRBJ2-1
ATGGRSYNEQF
>11|TRBV2|TRBJ2-5
ASSGGLQETQY